Below, 14 T cell receptor beta chains from the same sample are listed, as sequenced in a study of T cell responses to AZD1222 COVID-19 vaccine. Repertoires were generated with immunoSEQ multiplex PCR, while TCRdb's copy carries only in-frame clones and drops some. The table lists 95,000 to 100,000 clones, 86% of them singletons. The sample was peripheral blood, taken on day 0 of AZD1222 vaccination. The receptors here all came from an adult in good health.

This clone has more than one count but fewer than ten. The chain uses TRBV9 and TRBJ1-1; 8 bases align to TRBD1. The V and J ends lost 3 bases and 5 bases, in that order; junction bases with no gene match: 12. The germline gives CDR1 SGDLS, CDR2 YYNGEE. This CDR3 is 16 amino acids long. In DNA, the CDR3 is TGTGCCAGCAGCGCAGCTAATGGACAGGGTGGAACTGAAGCTTTCTTT. Protein product: CASSAANGQGGTEAFF. Using reference TRBV9 and TRBJ1-1 for the parts outside the CDR3, the full variable domain is DSGVTQTPKHLITATGQRVTLRCSPRSGDLSVYWYQQSLDQGLQFLIQYYNGEERAKGNILERFSAQQFPDLHSELNLSSLELGDSALYFCASSAANGQGGTEAFFGQGTRLTVV.

This sequence joins TRBV4-1 and TRBJ2-1; D remains ambiguous. V shed 0 bases and J shed 8 bases, with 5 bases lying between them. Germline assignment: CDR1 MGHRA and CDR2 YSYEKL. The CDR3 contains 12 residues. CDR3 DNA: TGCGCCAGCAGCCAAGATTGGGATGAGCAGTTCTTC. Translation gives CASSQDWDEQFF.

CDR3 nucleotide sequence: TGTGCCACCAGTGCCACCCCCGGGACAGGGTCCTACGAGCAGTACTTC. Translation: CATSATPGTGSYEQYF. V gene TRBV24-1 combines with J gene TRBJ2-7, with TRBD1 matching 9 bases. The germline V gene encodes CDR1 KGHDR and CDR2 SFDVKD. CDR3 size: 16 residues. V lost 5 bases to trimming and J lost 1 base; unmatched junction nucleotides: 8.

Remarks on this clone: One end of the junction fails to match germline, which may point to a read error. This rearrangement joins TRBV7-2 to TRBJ2-7; TRBD1 aligns across 8 bases. Germline V lookup: CDR1 SGHTA, CDR2 FQGNSA. The CDR3 runs 14 residues. CDR3: CASSFPGGSSEQYF. CDR3 DNA: TGTGCCAGCAGCTTTCCAGGGGGCTCCTCCGAGCAGTACTTC.

The CDR3: CAISELAGSYNEQFF. CDR3 coding DNA: TGTGCCATCAGTGAGTTAGCGGGGAGCTACAATGAGCAGTTCTTC. The J gene is TRBJ2-1, the V gene TRBV10-3, with TRBD2 matching 8 bases. The V gene's germline CDR1 is ENHRY and CDR2 SYGVKD. J lost 3 bases, V lost 1 base, and 2 bases had no gene match. The CDR3 loop spans 15 amino acids.

V gene TRBV27 combines with J gene TRBJ1-6; possibly TRBD1 for D (6 bases). Trimming removed 1 base at V and 9 bases at J, with 13 bases between. The CDR3 consists of 15 residues. CDR1 is MNHEY and CDR2 is SMNVEV in the germline V gene (reference sequence). In DNA, the CDR3 is TGTGCCAGCAGTTTATATGGCAGGGGAGGTTCACCCCTCCACTTT. Translated: CASSLYGRGGSPLHF.

The rearrangement joins TRBV5-1 to TRBJ2-7; possible D gene TRBD1, 6 bases. CDR3 size: 15 residues. Germline CDR1 SGHRS, CDR2 YFSETQ. V was pared by 5 bases and J by 3 bases, with 18 bases between. The CDR3 loop is CASRQEPGHHYEQYF. The CDR3, as DNA: TGCGCCAGCAGGCAAGAACCGGGACACCACTACGAGCAGTACTTC.

This clone has just one count. CDR3 sequence reads: CATRGTSTDTQYF. The CDR3 coding sequence is TGTGCCACCAGGGGGACTAGCACAGATACGCAGTATTTT. This chain joins TRBV27 and TRBJ2-3, with D perhaps matching TRBD1 (7 bases). CDR1 is MNHEY, CDR2 SMNVEV, per germline (reference sequence). This CDR3 is built from 13 residues. V was shortened by 10 bases and J by 0 bases, with 11 bases between the two germline ends.

The chain joins TRBV10-2 to TRBJ1-4; 7 bases map to TRBD1. The V gene end was trimmed by 10 bases and the J gene end by 6 bases; junction bases not matched to a gene: 8. The germline gives CDR1 WSHSY, CDR2 SAAADI. The CDR3 covers 13 residues. This chain's CDR3 is CATQGGRHEKLFF. The CDR3 coding sequence is TGCGCCACCCAGGGGGGGCGCCATGAAAAACTGTTTTTT.

In its sample, this clone was seen a few times. The CDR3 reads CASSSTGGSGNTIYF. The DNA of the CDR3 is TGTGCCAGCAGTTCCACAGGGGGCTCTGGAAACACCATATATTTT. This chain joins TRBV27 and TRBJ1-3, with 8 bases lining up with TRBD1. Unmatched junction bases numbered 2, after V lost 4 bases and J lost 0 bases. Germline V CDR1 and CDR2: MNHEY, SMNVEV (reference sequence). This CDR3 contains 15 residues.

This chain connects TRBV30 to TRBJ1-1, with D perhaps TRBD1 (5 bases). Germline CDR1 and CDR2: GTSNPN and SVGIG (reference sequence). V lost 2 bases to trimming and J lost 4 bases, with 11 bases between them. The CDR3 has 13 residues. CDR3 residues: CAWSRFTGTEAFF. CDR3 sequence (DNA): TGTGCCTGGAGTAGGTTTACAGGCACTGAAGCTTTCTTT.

This clone was seen a single time. This chain uses TRBV4-2 with TRBJ1-1; D is uncertain. V was shortened by 4 bases and J by 2 bases, with 11 bases between the two germline ends. Germline CDR1 LGHNA, CDR2 YNFKEQ. This CDR3 comprises 14 residues. Here the CDR3 DNA reads TGTGCCAGCAGCCGAGACACACTTAACACTGAAGCTTTCTTT. This translates into CASSRDTLNTEAFF.

The rearrangement uses TRBV7-2 and TRBJ2-2; D perhaps matches TRBD2 (6 bases). V gave up 6 bases and J gave up 2 bases, with 10 bases separating them. CDR3 length: 14 residues. The germline V gene has CDR1 SGHTA and CDR2 FQGNSA. CDR3 loop: CASSGGANTGELFF. The CDR3 region has the DNA TGTGCCAGCAGTGGAGGGGCCAACACCGGGGAGCTGTTTTTT.

This clone was counted a few times. The chain uses TRBV4-3 and TRBJ2-1; 8 bases map to TRBD2. The J segment lost 0 bases and the V segment lost 0 bases, leaving 1 base of the junction unmatched. Germline V gene lookup returns CDR1 LGHNA and CDR2 YSLEER. The length of the CDR3 is 16 residues. The chain's CDR3 is CASSQDLAGSYNEQFF. CDR3 coding DNA: TGCGCCAGCAGCCAAGATCTAGCGGGCTCCTACAATGAGCAGTTCTTC.